This TCR beta chain was sequenced in a study of blood T cell repertoires in COVID-19. Study-wide background: Spain, Italy and the United States supplied samples that represented acute and convalescent COVID-19. Sample material is recorded as cDNA or gDNA derived from T cells, B-cell-depleted T cells, or PBMCs.

Sequencing used immunoSEQ multiplex PCR; TCRdb keeps in-frame clones, though not all of them. In the table there are approximately 400,000 clones, roughly 90% of which are singletons. The study drew participants aged about 18 to 90 years from roughly 25 US areas. Assignments of participants to cohorts depended upon their own reported clinical history. This CDR3 contains 15 residues. The germline CDR1 and CDR2 sequences are MGHRA and YSYEKL. V trimming: 4 bases; J trimming: 2 bases; junction bases outside the gene matches: 6. The sequenced sample was PBMCs or T cells enriched from blood (not recorded which). The clonotype comes from a woman in her thirties or forties who had been exposed to COVID-19. J is TRBJ2-7 and V is TRBV4-1, with 9 positions matching TRBD1. The CDR3 sequence is CASSPRQGETYEQYF. DNA for the CDR3: TGCGCCAGCAGCCCCCGACAGGGGGAAACCTACGAGCAGTACTTC.